A selection of T cell receptor beta chains follows, all from one sample in a study of cytomegalovirus exposure and HLA in healthy donors. The repertoire was sequenced with immunoSEQ multiplex PCR; TCRdb's copy has only in-frame clones and lacks some. The record lists around 140,000 clones, of which the ten most abundant hold 1.5% to 2%. The material sequenced was PBMCs. Receptors were obtained from a woman in her forties or fifties in good health and CMV-seronegative. Each CDR3 is given without its conserved first and last residue. D genes are given only for firm matches. For some rows the clone size is stated as once, few or many, or as a class when expanded; others skip it.

V	J	D	size	CDR3
TRBV19	TRBJ2-6	TRBD1	.	ATTTGASSGANVLT
TRBV7-2	TRBJ2-3	.	.	ASSFQGLFTDTQY
TRBV5-4	TRBJ2-5	.	.	ASSSGGRETQY
TRBV28	TRBJ2-5	TRBD1	.	ASSLWGQGETQY
TRBV28	TRBJ2-5	TRBD1	.	ASSFGGQAY
TRBV5-1	TRBJ1-4	TRBD1	.	ASSRTGGEKLF
TRBV6-5	TRBJ2-7	TRBD1	.	ASSSTSGQGFYEQY
TRBV11-2	TRBJ1-2	.	.	ASSLDGHPYGGYT
TRBV6-4	TRBJ2-3	.	.	ASSATGGTDTQY
TRBV7-9	TRBJ2-3	.	.	ATLLGGTDTQY
TRBV27	TRBJ1-1	.	.	ASNGRAF
TRBV19	TRBJ1-5	.	.	ASSMAAGQDQPQH
TRBV2	TRBJ2-7	TRBD1	.	ASLQGAWDSEQY
TRBV18	TRBJ2-4	.	.	ASSEQAKNIQY
TRBV5-1	TRBJ2-5	.	.	ASSSSGIQETQY
TRBV19	TRBJ1-1	TRBD1	.	ASSDRGGDTEAF
TRBV25-1	TRBJ1-5	.	.	ASREGGGNQPQH
TRBV5-6	TRBJ1-5	.	.	ASSLRQDNQPQH
TRBV4-1	TRBJ2-1	TRBD2	.	ASSHPKGLAGSNEQF
TRBV7-6	TRBJ2-7	TRBD1	.	ASSRDRGYEQY
TRBV2	TRBJ1-1	.	.	ASSAQFNTEAF
TRBV28	TRBJ1-2	.	.	ASTGDSYYGYT
TRBV19	TRBJ1-1	TRBD1	.	ASSIGRTGVNTEAF
TRBV27	TRBJ2-7	TRBD1	.	ASSYYRGPYEQY
TRBV4-2	TRBJ2-6	.	.	ASSQRGANVLT
TRBV4-2	TRBJ2-1	TRBD2	.	ASSQDRSGGDNEQF
TRBV9	TRBJ2-4	TRBD2	.	ASSVEGAGGPTLTKNIQY
TRBV18	TRBJ1-1	.	medium-sized	ASSPEESYEAF
TRBV29-1	TRBJ2-1	TRBD2	.	SVNSGRTYNEQF
TRBV15	TRBJ2-7	TRBD1	.	ATALGQAYEQY
TRBV6-5	TRBJ2-7	TRBD2	.	ASSYSGLAGNEQY
TRBV30	TRBJ2-7	.	.	ASESVYEQY
TRBV7-9	TRBJ2-1	TRBD1	.	ASSLLTGASYNEQF
TRBV9	TRBJ2-2	.	.	ASSVARVAANTGELF
TRBV4-1	TRBJ2-2	.	large	ASSPEYTGELF
TRBV28	TRBJ2-5	.	.	ASSPQGALLETQY
TRBV13	TRBJ2-1	TRBD2	.	ASSPRLDGRSNEQF
TRBV11-2	TRBJ1-2	.	.	ASSLEPGAGGYT
TRBV7-6	TRBJ2-7	TRBD2	.	ASSLSGRAVEQY
TRBV18	TRBJ2-7	.	.	ASSPGTAYEQY
TRBV9	TRBJ2-2	TRBD1	.	ASSLRQGIGTGELF
TRBV29-1	TRBJ1-4	.	.	SVLPDSTNEKLF
TRBV19	TRBJ2-5	TRBD1	.	ASSPDRGLETQY
TRBV30	TRBJ1-5	TRBD1	.	AWSMSGGQPQH
TRBV4-1	TRBJ1-1	.	.	ASSHRRGEGAEAF
TRBV5-3	TRBJ2-7	TRBD2	.	ARRGTSGGQSYEQY
TRBV4-2	TRBJ1-5	TRBD1	.	ASSHIAPGTGNQPQH
TRBV7-2	TRBJ2-7	.	.	ASSPSGLASYEQY
TRBV9	TRBJ1-6	TRBD1	.	ASSFGQGDGSPLH
TRBV5-4	TRBJ2-3	.	.	ASSTGGEDTQY
TRBV6-6	TRBJ2-7	.	.	ASSLGAYEQY
TRBV19	TRBJ2-7	TRBD2	.	ASSNLAGGTGEQY
TRBV27	TRBJ1-6	TRBD1	.	ASSSRQGLPNSPLH
TRBV5-1	TRBJ2-5	TRBD2	.	ASSVLAGETQY
TRBV7-2	TRBJ2-2	.	.	ASTPTPDVGELF